These 22 T cell receptor beta chains originate from one sample sequenced in a study of cytotoxic CD8 clonotypes in ibrutinib-treated CLL. Here immunoSEQ multiplex PCR was the method, and the copy in TCRdb shows in-frame clones only, minus some. The table has more than 300,000 clones, more than 65% seen once; the top ten hold 6.5% to 8%. This sample comprised PBMCs, obtained before ibrutinib treatment. The receptors shown here come from a human donor with chronic lymphocytic leukemia.

This sequence joins TRBV9 and TRBJ1-2; D call uncertain. V lost 0 bases and J lost 2, with 14 bases in between. The CDR3 length is 16 residues. Looked up from germline, CDR1 is SGDLS and CDR2 is YYNGEE. In nucleotides, the CDR3 is TGTGCCAGCAGCGTAGAAGACGGAACCTACAACTATGGCTACACCTTC. This codes for CASSVEDGTYNYGYTF.

V gene TRBV7-2 combines with J gene TRBJ2-7, with TRBD2 identical over 12 bases. The CDR3 is 15 residues long. Germline-derived CDR1 and CDR2 are SGHTA and FQGNSA. J was trimmed by 3 bases and V by 5 bases; bases with no gene match: 5. CDR3 region: CASSASLAGGYEQYF. The CDR3 region has the DNA TGTGCCAGCAGCGCCTCACTAGCGGGAGGCTACGAGCAGTACTTC.

Note on this clone: A junction boundary mismatches the germline segment, possibly from a read error. The J gene is TRBJ2-5, the V gene TRBV7-7; the D gene is possibly TRBD1 (6 bases). The V gene's germline CDR1 is SSHAT and CDR2 FNYEAQ (reference sequence). The CDR3 is made up of 13 amino acids. The CDR3 DNA is TGTGCTAGCAGCATGGACAGCCAAGAGACCCAGTACTTC. Amino acid sequence: CASSMDSQETQYF. The full variable domain, rest sourced from reference TRBV7-7 and TRBJ2-5, is GAGVSQSPRYKVTKRGQDVTLRCDPISSHATLYWYQQALGQGPEFLTYFNYEAQPDKSGLPSDRFSAERPEGSISTLTIQRTEQRDSAMYRCASSMDSQETQYFGPGTRLLVL.

This chain links TRBV19 with TRBJ2-2; D not resolved. Trimming stripped 7 bases from V and 6 bases from J, with 9 bases between. The V gene's germline CDR1 is LNHDA and CDR2 SQIVND (reference sequence). CDR3 length: 12 amino acids. CDR3 DNA: TGTGCCAGTAATTTACGTGCCGGGGAGCTGTTTTTT. Translation gives CASNLRAGELFF.

V gene TRBV9 combines with J gene TRBJ2-7, with 10 bases that match TRBD1. The V gene's germline CDR1 is SGDLS and CDR2 YYNGEE. CDR3 length: 15 residues. V trimming: 3 bases; J trimming: 3 bases; junction bases outside the gene matches: 6. CDR3 DNA: TGTGCCAGCAGCGGCCCCGGGACAGGGGTCTACGAGCAGTACTTC. It encodes CASSGPGTGVYEQYF.

V gene TRBV7-2 combines with J gene TRBJ1-2; D gene uncertain. The CDR3 is 14 amino acids. Germline V gives CDR1 SGHTA, CDR2 FQGNSA. V lost 3 bases to trimming and J lost 0 bases, with 8 bases between them. Here the CDR3 reads CASSFSKTNYGYTF. In DNA, the CDR3 is TGTGCCAGCAGCTTTTCGAAGACTAACTATGGCTACACCTTC. Drawing the rest from reference TRBV7-2 and TRBJ1-2, the complete variable domain is GAGVSQSPSNKVTEKGKDVELRCDPISGHTALYWYRQSLGQGLEFLIYFQGNSAPDKSGLPSDRFSAERTGGSVSTLTIQRTQQEDSAVYLCASSFSKTNYGYTFGSGTRLTVV.

This clone was recorded a few times. The gene calls are TRBV7-2 and TRBJ1-1; 8 bases map to TRBD1. The germline V gene has CDR1 SGHTA and CDR2 FQGNSA. V was clipped by 5 bases and J by 10 bases; unmatched bases: 9. This CDR3 region has 13 residues. CDR3 DNA sequence: TGTGCCAGCAGCCCAGGGACAGGTGTTCCAGCTTTCTTT. Its protein is CASSPGTGVPAFF. The full variable domain, in which reference TRBV7-2 and TRBJ1-1 provide the parts outside the CDR3, is GAGVSQSPSNKVTEKGKDVELRCDPISGHTALYWYRQSLGQGLEFLIYFQGNSAPDKSGLPSDRFSAERTGGSVSTLTIQRTQQEDSAVYLCASSPGTGVPAFFGQGTRLTVV.

The V gene is TRBV11-2, the J gene TRBJ2-5, with D tentatively TRBD1 (5 bases). This CDR3 is built from 15 residues. Germline V gene data show CDR1 as SGHAT and CDR2 as FQNNGV. The V gene lost 4 bases and the J gene lost 2 bases, with 14 bases spanning the gap. The CDR3 reads CASSSQSGNQETQYF. The DNA of the CDR3 is TGTGCCAGCAGCTCCCAATCAGGGAATCAAGAGACCCAGTACTTC.

The V gene is TRBV5-1, the J gene TRBJ2-6; 7 bases are shared with TRBD1. V dropped 2 bases and J dropped 0; count of bases not matched to a gene: 5. The CDR3 sequence is 17 residues long. CDR1 and CDR2 from the germline V gene are SGHRS and YFSETQ. CDR3 DNA: TGCGCCAGCAGCTTCGGGACAGCTAGCTCTGGGGCCAACGTCCTGACTTTC. It is translated as CASSFGTASSGANVLTF.

This clone was seen a handful of times. The V call is TRBV10-1, the J call TRBJ2-5; D uncertain. V was cut by 6 bases and J by 5 bases, with 10 bases left in between. The CDR3 runs to 12 residues. CDR1 and CDR2 from the germline V gene are WNHNN and SYGVQD (reference sequence). CDR3 sequence reads: CASSSSEETQYF. In DNA form, the CDR3 reads TGCGCCAGCAGCTCAAGCGAGGAGACCCAGTACTTC.

The chain joins TRBV6-5 to TRBJ1-1; D call uncertain. CDR3 length equals 15 residues. V lost 2 bases and J 3 bases, leaving 13 bases between the germline ends. The germline CDR1 and CDR2 sequences are MNHEY and SVGAGI. The CDR3, as DNA: TGTGCCAGCAGTTACGCGTTGGGTCGGGACACTGAAGCTTTCTTT. It specifies CASSYALGRDTEAFF.

On this clone itself: The same CDR3 also results from other DNA sequences found in this sample. The chain has TRBV27 and TRBJ1-1; 12 bases map to TRBD1. This CDR3 has 18 amino acids. Germline V lookup: CDR1 MNHEY, CDR2 SMNVEV (reference sequence). V shed 3 bases and J 5 bases; nucleotides not matched to a gene: 13. CDR3 residues: CASSFVRDRGLLGTEAFF. CDR3 bases: TGTGCCAGCAGTTTCGTCCGGGACAGGGGGCTTCTGGGGACTGAAGCTTTCTTT.

The chain carries TRBV9 and TRBJ2-1; D may be TRBD2 (5 bases). CDR1 is SGDLS and CDR2 is YYNGEE in the germline V gene. The germline V and J ends were trimmed by 4 bases and 5 bases, with 16 bases remaining between them. This CDR3 is 15 amino acids long. In DNA, the CDR3 is TGTGCCAGCAGCCCGGCGGGTCGGGAAGACAATGAGCAGTTCTTC. It translates to CASSPAGREDNEQFF.

This clone occurred a few times. The chain combines TRBV16 with TRBJ2-7; D remains unclear. Trimming pared 1 base from V and 2 bases from J, leaving 9 bases between. CDR3 length: 14 amino acids. Germline CDR1 KGHSY, CDR2 FQNENV. The CDR3 reads CASSQYGSAYEQYF. The CDR3 coding sequence is TGTGCCAGCAGCCAATATGGCAGCGCCTACGAGCAGTACTTC.

The V call is TRBV5-4, the J call TRBJ2-5; D may match TRBD1 or TRBD2 (5 bases each). Deletions cut 3 bases from V and 2 bases from J, with 14 bases between. The CDR3 covers 15 residues. Germline-derived CDR1 and CDR2 are SGHNT and YYREEE (reference sequence). DNA of the CDR3: TGTGCCAGCAGCTCCCGGGACGGAACGCAAGAGACCCAGTACTTC. This sequence encodes CASSSRDGTQETQYF.

The J gene is TRBJ2-7, the V gene TRBV4-1, with D possibly matching TRBD1 (5 bases). With 5 bases removed from V and 0 bases from J, the gap between germline ends came to 11 bases. Looked up from germline, CDR1 is MGHRA and CDR2 is YSYEKL. This CDR3 contains 14 residues. The CDR3 spells CASSARQFSYEQYF. DNA for the CDR3: TGCGCCAGCAGCGCCCGACAGTTCTCCTACGAGCAGTACTTC.

The chain has TRBV4-1 and TRBJ2-1; 10 bases fit TRBD2. The CDR3 consists of 16 residues. Germline loops: CDR1 MGHRA, CDR2 YSYEKL. The junction had 4 bases not matched to a gene; V was cut back by 3 bases and J by 2 bases. As DNA, the CDR3 is TGCGCCAGCAGCCAGGCTAGCGGGGGAACCTACAATGAGCAGTTCTTC. Its protein product is CASSQASGGTYNEQFF.

The rearrangement joins TRBV5-6 to TRBJ1-2; 7 nucleotides line up with TRBD1. This CDR3 has 15 amino acids. Germline assignment: CDR1 SGHDT and CDR2 YYEEEE. The V and J ends lost 4 bases and 7 bases, in that order; junction bases with no gene match: 13. CDR3 loop: CASSAPTRGKSGYTF. CDR3 DNA: TGTGCCAGCAGCGCTCCGACCAGGGGGAAAAGTGGCTACACCTTC. Complete variable domain (other parts from reference TRBV5-6 and TRBJ1-2): DAGVTQSPTHLIKTRGQQVTLRCSPKSGHDTVSWYQQALGQGPQFIFQYYEEEERQRGNFPDRFSGHQFPNYSSELNVNALLLGDSALYLCASSAPTRGKSGYTFGSGTRLTVV.

The gene calls are TRBV5-1 and TRBJ2-1; 10 bases align to TRBD2. Germline V lookup: CDR1 SGHRS, CDR2 YFSETQ. V gave up 3 bases and J gave up 1 base; unmatched junction bases: 4. The CDR3 is made up of 16 amino acids. CDR3 bases: TGCGCCAGCAGCTCCCAAGCGGGAGGGTCCTACAATGAGCAGTTCTTC. Its protein is CASSSQAGGSYNEQFF.

The J gene is TRBJ1-2, the V gene TRBV5-1, with D unresolved. The CDR3 totals 12 residues. The germline V gene encodes CDR1 SGHRS and CDR2 YFSETQ. Trimming took 5 bases from V and 4 from J, leaving 9 bases between them. CDR3 in DNA: TGCGCCAGCAGAGAGGGTTCCTATGGCTACACCTTC. Amino acids: CASREGSYGYTF.

The chain links TRBV21-1 to TRBJ2-1; TRBD2, the D gene given by the table, was not confirmed from the DNA. TRBV21-1 is noted as a pseudogene. CDR3 length: 15 amino acids. CDR3 protein: CASSSGTPTYNEQFF. In DNA form, the CDR3 reads TGTGCCAGCAGCAGCGGGACCCCCACATACAATGAGCAGTTCTTC.

The rearrangement links TRBV7-2 to TRBJ1-2; D ambiguous. Between the trimmed V and J ends, which lost 3 bases and 3 bases, there was a span of 11 bases. This CDR3 comprises 14 residues. Germline V CDR1 and CDR2: SGHTA, FQGNSA. The CDR3 is CASSFRSNYYGYTF. The DNA of the CDR3 is TGTGCCAGCAGCTTTAGGAGCAACTACTATGGCTACACCTTC.